A single sample gave rise to the 29 T cell receptor beta chains below, sequenced in a study of blood T cell repertoires in COVID-19. Here immunoSEQ multiplex PCR was the method, and the copy in TCRdb shows in-frame clones only, minus some. The table lists roughly 92,000 clones, around nine tenths of them singletons. The sample comprised peripheral blood. The receptor set was obtained from a man aged 50 to 59 with acute or convalescent COVID-19.

This chain uses TRBV5-1 with TRBJ2-7; 10 bases are shared with TRBD1. The CDR3 has 15 amino acids. The germline CDR1 and CDR2 sequences are SGHRS and YFSETQ. V lost 4 bases and J lost 2; bases outside the gene matches: 6. This CDR3 is CASSPRGTGAYEQYF. The CDR3 coding sequence is TGCGCCAGCAGCCCGAGAGGGACAGGGGCCTACGAGCAGTACTTC. The full variable domain, its missing parts supplied by reference TRBV5-1 and TRBJ2-7, is KAGVTQTPRYLIKTRGQQVTLSCSPISGHRSVSWYQQTPGQGLQFLFEYFSETQRNKGNFPGRFSGRQFSNSRSEMNVSTLELGDSALYLCASSPRGTGAYEQYFGPGTRLTVT.

The CDR3 loop is CASTLGTSGNNEQFF. CDR3 DNA sequence: TGTGCCAGCACCCTCGGGACTAGCGGTAACAATGAGCAGTTCTTC. V usage is TRBV27 and J usage is TRBJ2-1; 11 nucleotides match TRBD2. Losses at the gene ends were 7 bases for V and 5 bases for J; bases not matched to a gene: 7. The CDR3 runs to 15 residues. Per germline, CDR1 MNHEY and CDR2 SMNVEV (reference sequence).

J is TRBJ1-1 and V is TRBV5-4, with 10 positions matching TRBD1. From germline, CDR1 is SGHNT and CDR2 YYREEE (reference sequence). Trimming cost V 4 bases and J 1 base; bases outside gene matches: 7. The CDR3 covers 16 residues. Written as DNA, the CDR3 is TGTGCCAGCAGCACTCGTAGGACAGGGGGGAACACTGAAGCTTTCTTT. It translates to CASSTRRTGGNTEAFF.

The chain joins TRBV27 to TRBJ2-3; possible D gene TRBD2, 6 bases. The CDR3 covers 16 residues. Germline CDR1 and CDR2: MNHEY and SMNVEV (reference sequence). Trimming removed 5 bases at V and 0 bases at J, with 15 bases between. This chain's CDR3 is CASSPFWGTSTDTQYF. Here the CDR3 DNA reads TGTGCCAGCAGTCCCTTCTGGGGGACTAGCACAGATACGCAGTATTTT.

This chain links TRBV28 with TRBJ1-2; 8 bases fit TRBD1. Trimming at V came to 7 bases and at J to 7 bases, leaving 8 bases not matched to a gene. CDR3 length equals 13 residues. Germline CDR1 is MDHEN and CDR2 is SYDVKM. The CDR3 here is CASTQGARGGYTF. DNA for the CDR3: TGTGCCAGCACCCAGGGGGCTCGGGGTGGCTACACCTTC.

The rearrangement uses TRBV11-2 and TRBJ2-2, with D perhaps matching TRBD2 (6 bases). The CDR3 has 15 residues. Germline CDR1 is SGHAT and CDR2 is FQNNGV. Trimming stripped 1 base from V and 7 bases from J, with 13 bases between. The CDR3 loop reads CASSLAGEVYGELFF. The CDR3 region has the DNA TGTGCCAGCAGCTTAGCGGGAGAGGTCTACGGGGAGCTGTTTTTT. Combining the CDR3 with reference TRBV11-2 and TRBJ2-2 gives the whole variable domain EAGVAQSPRYKIIEKRQSVAFWCNPISGHATLYWYQQILGQGPKLLIQFQNNGVVDDSQLPKDRFSAERLKGVDSTLKIQPAKLEDSAVYLCASSLAGEVYGELFFGEGSRLTVL.

The J gene is TRBJ1-2, the V gene TRBV27, with 8 bases lining up with TRBD1. Germline V CDR1 and CDR2: MNHEY, SMNVEV (reference sequence). The CDR3 has 14 amino acids. V lost 6 bases and J lost 2; bases outside the gene matches: 5. The DNA for the CDR3 is TGTGCCAGCAGAAGAACAGGGGGAAACTATGGCTACACCTTC. As protein: CASRRTGGNYGYTF.

The J gene is TRBJ1-1, the V gene TRBV5-1, with 8 bases that match TRBD1. V trimming: 0 bases; J trimming: 3 bases; junction bases outside the gene matches: 7. This CDR3 is 16 amino acids long. In germline, CDR1 is SGHRS, CDR2 YFSETQ. CDR3: CASSLVGAGGYTEAFF. CDR3 coding DNA: TGCGCCAGCAGCTTGGTAGGCGCAGGGGGCTACACTGAAGCTTTCTTT.

The chain is built from TRBV24-1 and TRBJ2-2; TRBD1 aligns across 8 bases. With V trimmed by 10 bases and J by 5 bases, 8 bases remained unmatched. This CDR3 has 14 residues. Per the germline V gene, CDR1 is KGHDR and CDR2 is SFDVKD. Here the CDR3 DNA reads TGTGCCACGCAAGCAGGGGGCGGTACCGGGGAGCTGTTTTTT. Translation: CATQAGGGTGELFF.

This chain uses TRBV2 with TRBJ2-7; a weak D match, TRBD2 (5 bases). There are 14 residues in the CDR3. Between the trimmed V and J ends, which lost 6 bases and 5 bases, there was a span of 17 bases. CDR1 is SNHLY, CDR2 FYNNEI, per germline. CDR3 sequence: CASRTSEGRNEQYF. In DNA, the CDR3 is TGTGCCAGCAGAACCTCAGAGGGCAGAAACGAGCAGTACTTC. The full variable domain, with the rest looked up from reference TRBV2 and TRBJ2-7, is EPEVTQTPSHQVTQMGQEVILRCVPISNHLYFYWYRQILGQKVEFLVSFYNNEISEKSEIFDDQFSVERPDGSNFTLKIRSTKLEDSAMYFCASRTSEGRNEQYFGPGTRLTVT.

The chain joins TRBV19 to TRBJ2-5, with 9 bases lining up with TRBD1. This CDR3 is built from 15 residues. The germline V gene encodes CDR1 LNHDA and CDR2 SQIVND (reference sequence). V lost 5 bases, J lost 5 bases, and 9 bases stayed unmatched. The CDR3 bases are TGTGCCAGTAGTGCCCGGGACAGGGTTTACGAGACCCAGTACTTC. Protein sequence: CASSARDRVYETQYF.

The V and J genes are TRBV9 and TRBJ2-3, with 7 bases matching TRBD2. Germline V gives CDR1 SGDLS, CDR2 YYNGEE. The CDR3 has 14 amino acids. V lost 3 bases, J lost 3 bases, and 4 bases stayed unmatched. The CDR3 bases are TGTGCCAGCAGCGGCGGCGGGAGTACAGATACGCAGTATTTT. Protein product: CASSGGGSTDTQYF.

This clone was seen just once. This chain uses TRBV20-1 with TRBJ1-4; TRBD1 matches at 7 bases. Germline lookup yields CDR1 DFQATT and CDR2 SNEGSKA (reference sequence). The CDR3 length is 11 residues. After removal of 4 bases from V and 7 bases from J, the junction contained 0 bases not matched to a gene. DNA for the CDR3: TGCAGTGCTACAGGGGGTGAAAAACTGTTTTTT. It is translated as CSATGGEKLFF.

CDR3 residues: CASSLGENTEAFF. DNA of the CDR3: TGTGCCAGCTCACTCGGGGAGAACACTGAAGCTTTCTTT. This chain uses TRBV18 with TRBJ1-1; unclear D gene. CDR3 size: 13 residues. Germline-derived CDR1 and CDR2 are KGHSH and LQKENI. V shed 4 bases and J shed 1 base, with 7 bases lying between them.

This clone was counted a single time. The CDR3 spells CASSLTGTATDTQYF. CDR3 nucleotides: TGTGCCAGCAGCCTTACCGGGACAGCCACAGATACGCAGTATTTT. The chain is built from TRBV11-2 and TRBJ2-3; 7 nucleotides align to TRBD1. Germline loops: CDR1 SGHAT, CDR2 FQNNGV. J lost 2 bases, V lost 5 bases, and 7 bases had no gene match. The CDR3 covers 15 residues. Complete variable domain (other parts from reference TRBV11-2 and TRBJ2-3): EAGVAQSPRYKIIEKRQSVAFWCNPISGHATLYWYQQILGQGPKLLIQFQNNGVVDDSQLPKDRFSAERLKGVDSTLKIQPAKLEDSAVYLCASSLTGTATDTQYFGPGTRLTVL.

This clone was detected once. The J gene is TRBJ2-1, the V gene TRBV11-3, with a possible D match to TRBD2 (5 bases). The germline V and J ends were trimmed by 5 bases and 7 bases, with 18 bases remaining between them. The CDR3 length is 15 residues. Per germline, CDR1 SGHNT and CDR2 YENEEA. The DNA for the CDR3 is TGTGCCAGCAGCGAAGAGCGGTCACCGTGGAATGAGCAGTTCTTC. Amino acid sequence: CASSEERSPWNEQFF. Supplemented by reference TRBV11-3 and TRBJ2-1, the full variable domain reads EAGVVQSPRYKIIEKKQPVAFWCNPISGHNTLYWYLQNLGQGPELLIRYENEEAVDDSQLPKDRFSAERLKGVDSTLKIQPAELGDSAVYLCASSEERSPWNEQFFGPGTRLTVL.

The V call is TRBV6-5, the J call TRBJ1-1, with 7 bases identical to TRBD1. Germline trimming cut 2 bases from V and 4 bases from J; bases unmatched to any gene: 4. The CDR3 is 14 residues long. The germline V gene has CDR1 MNHEY and CDR2 SVGAGI. The CDR3 spells CASSYRRQGTEAFF. The CDR3 nucleotides are TGTGCCAGCAGTTACAGGAGACAGGGCACTGAAGCTTTCTTT.

The rearrangement uses TRBV11-2 and TRBJ1-2; TRBD1 matches 8 bases. CDR3 length: 16 amino acids. Germline CDR1 SGHAT, CDR2 FQNNGV. Trimming at V came to 2 bases and at J to 6 bases, leaving 11 bases not matched to a gene. The CDR3 loop reads CASSLSLRDRPHGYTF. The CDR3 DNA is TGTGCCAGCAGCTTAAGTTTGAGGGACAGGCCCCATGGCTACACCTTC.

The CDR3 is CASSYGASPYGYTF. The CDR3 DNA is TGTGCCAGCAGTTACGGGGCGTCACCCTATGGCTACACCTTC. The V gene is TRBV6-6, the J gene TRBJ1-2, with a tentative D call TRBD1 (5 bases). This CDR3 region has 14 residues. Germline values: CDR1 MNHNY, CDR2 SVGAGI (reference sequence). The V gene lost 2 bases and the J gene lost 4 bases, with 11 bases spanning the gap.

The CDR3 loop is CASSFAPISNQPQHF. The CDR3, as DNA: TGTGCCAGCAGCTTCGCGCCGATTAGCAATCAGCCCCAGCATTTT. The rearrangement joins TRBV5-8 to TRBJ1-5; no definite D call. Trimming shortened V by 2 bases and J by 0 bases, and 9 bases separated the two germline ends. The V gene's germline CDR1 is SGHTS and CDR2 YDEGEE. This CDR3 comprises 15 residues.

The J gene is TRBJ1-5, the V gene TRBV2, with a tentative D call TRBD1 (5 bases). The CDR3 length is 15 residues. From germline, CDR1 is SNHLY and CDR2 FYNNEI. V dropped 3 bases and J dropped 4 bases, with 13 bases sitting between them. The CDR3 loop is CASSDVEGVNQPQHF. The CDR3 DNA sequence: TGTGCCAGCAGTGATGTTGAAGGGGTGAATCAGCCCCAGCATTTT.

The chain combines TRBV7-9 with TRBJ2-2; D not resolved. CDR1 and CDR2 from the germline V gene are SEHNR and FQNEAQ (reference sequence). The V and J ends lost 1 base and 6 bases respectively, with 9 bases between them. The CDR3 extends over 14 amino acids. The CDR3 DNA reads TGTGCCAGCAGCTTAGAGTACTACGCCGGGGAGCTGTTTTTT. Encoded protein: CASSLEYYAGELFF.

The chain recombines TRBV3-1 (or the pseudogene TRBV3-2) with TRBJ1-2; 8 nucleotides line up with TRBD1. CDR3 size: 14 residues. Germline trimming cut 5 bases from V and 6 bases from J; bases unmatched to any gene: 8. Per the germline V gene, CDR1 is LGHDT and CDR2 is YNNKEL (reference sequence). CDR3 in amino acids: CASSYMTGADGYTF. The CDR3 DNA sequence: TGTGCCAGCAGCTATATGACAGGGGCGGATGGCTACACCTTC.

This clone was counted once. V is TRBV19 and J is TRBJ1-1; 8 bases match TRBD1. The CDR3 loop spans 13 amino acids. Germline V gene lookup returns CDR1 LNHDA and CDR2 SQIVND (reference sequence). V dropped 3 bases and J dropped 6; count of bases not matched to a gene: 3. The DNA of the CDR3 is TGTGCCAGTAGTATTCAGGGGGCGGCTGAAGCTTTCTTT. Its translation is CASSIQGAAEAFF.

The V call is TRBV5-5, the J call TRBJ1-2; D not resolved. Germline V lookup: CDR1 SGHKS, CDR2 YYEKEE (reference sequence). Trimming shortened V by 5 bases and J by 0 bases, and 14 bases separated the two germline ends. The CDR3 runs 15 residues. The CDR3 here is CASSLGSTTNYGYTF. Written as DNA, the CDR3 is TGTGCCAGCAGTCTGGGGAGCACAACTAACTATGGCTACACCTTC.

This clone was recorded once. This rearrangement joins TRBV10-2 to TRBJ2-7, with 10 bases aligning to TRBD2. V was clipped by 3 bases and J by 2 bases; unmatched bases: 7. Germline lookup yields CDR1 WSHSY and CDR2 SAAADI. The CDR3 is 16 residues long. The CDR3 region is CASSDLWTSGAYEQYF. Here the CDR3 DNA reads TGCGCCAGCAGTGACCTTTGGACTAGCGGTGCCTACGAGCAGTACTTC.

The chain couples TRBV19 to TRBJ1-2, with no clear D. This CDR3 comprises 15 residues. V was clipped by 6 bases and J by 3 bases, with 17 bases between them. CDR1 LNHDA and CDR2 SQIVND come from the germline V gene (reference sequence). CDR3 in DNA: TGTGCCAGTAGGCTTAATACTGGCGGTGACTATGGCTACACCTTC. This sequence encodes CASRLNTGGDYGYTF.

CDR3 amino acids: CASSLVRTGNQPQHF. The CDR3 DNA is TGTGCCAGTAGTTTAGTGAGGACAGGGAATCAGCCCCAGCATTTT. The chain recombines TRBV19 with TRBJ1-5, with 8 bases matching TRBD1. Losses at the gene ends were 5 bases for V and 4 bases for J; bases not matched to a gene: 7. CDR1 LNHDA and CDR2 SQIVND come from the germline V gene (reference sequence). The CDR3 loop spans 15 amino acids.

This clone has only one observation. The chain joins TRBV5-1 to TRBJ2-7; weak D call: TRBD2 (6 bases). Germline CDR1 reads SGHRS; CDR2 reads YFSETQ. With 5 bases removed from V and 3 bases from J, the gap between germline ends came to 15 bases. The length of the CDR3 is 14 residues. The CDR3: CASRLEEGSYEQYF. CDR3 DNA: TGCGCCAGCAGGTTAGAGGAGGGAAGCTACGAGCAGTACTTC.